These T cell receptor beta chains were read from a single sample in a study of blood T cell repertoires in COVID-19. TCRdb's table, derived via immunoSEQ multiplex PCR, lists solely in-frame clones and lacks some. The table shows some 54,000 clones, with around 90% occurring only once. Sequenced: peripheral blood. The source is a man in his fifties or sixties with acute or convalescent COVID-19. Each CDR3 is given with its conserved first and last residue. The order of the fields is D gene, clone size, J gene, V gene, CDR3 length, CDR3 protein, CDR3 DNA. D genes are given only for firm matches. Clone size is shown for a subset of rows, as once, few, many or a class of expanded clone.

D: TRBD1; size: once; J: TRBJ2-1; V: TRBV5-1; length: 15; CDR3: CASSLDGQGLNEQFF; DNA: TGCGCCAGCAGCTTGGACGGACAGGGCCTGAATGAGCAGTTCTTC
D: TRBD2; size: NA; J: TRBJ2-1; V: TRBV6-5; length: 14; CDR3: CASRTSGRAGVQFF; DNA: TGTGCCAGCAGGACTAGCGGGAGGGCCGGTGTGCAGTTCTTC
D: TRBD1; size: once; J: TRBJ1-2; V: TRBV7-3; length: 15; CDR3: CASSLTGGLGYGYTF; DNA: TGTGCCAGCAGCTTAACAGGGGGCTTGGGCTATGGCTACACCTTC
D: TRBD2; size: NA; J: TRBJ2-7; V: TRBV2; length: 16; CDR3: CASSEAGTKGNYEQYF; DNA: TGTGCCAGCAGTGAAGCAGGGACTAAGGGTAATTACGAGCAGTACTTC
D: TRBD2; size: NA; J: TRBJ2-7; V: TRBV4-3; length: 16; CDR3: CASSLLLAGSVNEQYF; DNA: TGCGCCAGCAGCCTTTTACTAGCGGGGAGTGTGAACGAGCAGTACTTC
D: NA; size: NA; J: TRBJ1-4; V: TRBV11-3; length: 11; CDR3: CASSAGEKLFF; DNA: TGTGCCAGCAGCGCCGGTGAAAAACTGTTTTTT
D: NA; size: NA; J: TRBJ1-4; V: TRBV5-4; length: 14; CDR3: CASSSGSLNEKLFF; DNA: TGTGCCAGCAGCTCGGGGTCCCTAAATGAAAAACTGTTTTTT
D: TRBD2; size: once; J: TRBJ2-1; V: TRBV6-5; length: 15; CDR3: CASSALAGGDGEQFF; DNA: TGTGCCAGCAGCGCGCTAGCGGGAGGGGATGGTGAGCAGTTCTTC
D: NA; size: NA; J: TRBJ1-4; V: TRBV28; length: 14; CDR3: CASSSPGEREKLFF; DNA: TGTGCCAGCAGTAGTCCCGGGGAAAGGGAAAAACTGTTTTTT
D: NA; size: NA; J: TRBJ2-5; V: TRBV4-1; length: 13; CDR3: CASSQVPGETQYF; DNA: TGCGCCAGCAGCCAAGTTCCGGGAGAGACCCAGTACTTC
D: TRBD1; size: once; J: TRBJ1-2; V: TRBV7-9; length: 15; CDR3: CASSLGQAANYGYTF; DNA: TGTGCCAGCAGCCTGGGACAGGCGGCGAACTATGGCTACACCTTC
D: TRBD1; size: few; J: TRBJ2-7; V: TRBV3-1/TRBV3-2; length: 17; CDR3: CASSQRAGRGSDYEQYF; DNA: TGTGCCAGCAGCCAACGGGCGGGCAGGGGGTCCGACTACGAGCAGTACTTC
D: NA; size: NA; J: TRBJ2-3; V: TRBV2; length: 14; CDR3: CASSYGLNRDTQYF; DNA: TGTGCCAGCAGTTACGGACTGAACCGGGATACGCAGTATTTT
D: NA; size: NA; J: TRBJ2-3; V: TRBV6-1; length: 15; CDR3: CASSEGGAVTDTQYF; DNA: TGTGCCAGCAGTGAAGGCGGGGCTGTCACAGATACGCAGTATTTT
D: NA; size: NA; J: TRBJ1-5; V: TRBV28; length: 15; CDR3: CASGLGGTLNQPQHF; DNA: TGTGCCAGCGGTCTGGGGGGGACACTTAATCAGCCCCAGCATTTT
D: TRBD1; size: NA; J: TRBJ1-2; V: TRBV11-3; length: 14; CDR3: CASSWDRGRGGYTF; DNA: TGTGCCAGCAGCTGGGACAGGGGGAGAGGTGGCTACACCTTC
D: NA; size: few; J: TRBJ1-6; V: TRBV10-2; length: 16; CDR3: CASSGPWGENNSPLHF; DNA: TGCGCCAGCAGTGGGCCTTGGGGGGAGAATAATTCACCCCTCCACTTT
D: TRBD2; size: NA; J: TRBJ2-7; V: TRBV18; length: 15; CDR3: CASSPGTSGTYEQYF; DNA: TGTGCCAGCTCACCTGGGACTAGCGGAACCTACGAGCAGTACTTC
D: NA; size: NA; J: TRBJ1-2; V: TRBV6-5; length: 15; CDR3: CASSYSQGRGESYTF; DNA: TGTGCCAGCAGTTACTCTCAGGGGCGGGGGGAGAGCTACACCTTC
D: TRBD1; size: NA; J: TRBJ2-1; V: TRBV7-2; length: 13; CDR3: CASSPTGGNEQFF; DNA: TGTGCCAGCAGCCCGACAGGGGGCAATGAGCAGTTCTTC
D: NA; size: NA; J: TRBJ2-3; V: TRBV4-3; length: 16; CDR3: CASSQSRDTSTDTQYF; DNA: TGCGCCAGCAGCCAAAGCCGAGATACTAGCACAGATACGCAGTATTTT
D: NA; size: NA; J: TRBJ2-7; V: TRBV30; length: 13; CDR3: CAWRNRDRYEQYF; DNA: TGTGCCTGGAGAAACAGGGACCGCTACGAGCAGTACTTC
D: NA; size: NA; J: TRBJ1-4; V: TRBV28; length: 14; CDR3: CASRGGGEVEKLFF; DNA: TGTGCCAGCAGGGGCGGGGGAGAGGTTGAAAAACTGTTTTTT
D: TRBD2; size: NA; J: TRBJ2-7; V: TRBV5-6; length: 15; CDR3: CASSFGTSEYDEQYF; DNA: TGTGCCAGCAGCTTTGGGACTAGCGAATACGACGAGCAGTACTTC
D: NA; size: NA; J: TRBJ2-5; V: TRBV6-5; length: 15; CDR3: CASSYGGGGQETQYF; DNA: TGTGCCAGCAGTTACGGGGGGGGCGGCCAAGAGACCCAGTACTTC
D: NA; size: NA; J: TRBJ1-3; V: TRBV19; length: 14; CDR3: CASSRGLEGNTIYF; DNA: TGTGCCAGTAGTAGGGGACTGGAAGGAAACACCATATATTTT
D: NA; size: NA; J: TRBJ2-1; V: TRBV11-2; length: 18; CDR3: CASSRVGGAVARSVEQFF; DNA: TGTGCCAGCAGCAGAGTAGGGGGTGCAGTAGCAAGGTCCGTTGAGCAGTTCTTC
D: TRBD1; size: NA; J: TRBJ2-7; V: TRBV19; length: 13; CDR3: CASSDRAPYEQYF; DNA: TGTGCCAGTAGTGACAGGGCTCCCTACGAGCAGTACTTC
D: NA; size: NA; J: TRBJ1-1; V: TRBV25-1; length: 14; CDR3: CASSDRVMNTEAFF; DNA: TGTGCCAGCAGTGACAGGGTCATGAACACTGAAGCTTTCTTT
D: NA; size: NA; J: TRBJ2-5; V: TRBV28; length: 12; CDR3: CASSLRAETQYF; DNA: TGTGCCAGCAGTTTAAGAGCGGAGACCCAGTACTTC
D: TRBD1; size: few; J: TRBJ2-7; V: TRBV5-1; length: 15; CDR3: CASSFRDRPPGEQYF; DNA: TGCGCCAGCAGCTTTAGGGACAGGCCCCCGGGGGAGCAGTACTTC
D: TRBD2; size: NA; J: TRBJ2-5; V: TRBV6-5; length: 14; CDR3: CASSPGTTKSTQYF; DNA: TGTGCCAGCAGCCCCGGGACTACAAAGAGTACCCAGTACTTC
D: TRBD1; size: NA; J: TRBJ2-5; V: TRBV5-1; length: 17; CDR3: CASSLAHTGTGQETQYF; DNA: TGCGCCAGCAGCTTGGCTCACACCGGGACAGGGCAAGAGACCCAGTACTTC
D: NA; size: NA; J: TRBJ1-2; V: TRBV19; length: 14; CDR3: CASSIDWGLEGYTF; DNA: TGTGCCAGTAGTATAGATTGGGGGCTGGAAGGCTACACCTTC
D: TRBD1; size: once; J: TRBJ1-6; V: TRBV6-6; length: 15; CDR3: CASSPTGTAYSPLHF; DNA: TGTGCCAGCAGTCCCACCGGGACAGCCTATTCACCCCTCCACTTT
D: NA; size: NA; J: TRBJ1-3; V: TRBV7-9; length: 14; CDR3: CASSLRRGGNTIYF; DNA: TGTGCCAGCAGCTTACGCAGGGGCGGAAACACCATATATTTT
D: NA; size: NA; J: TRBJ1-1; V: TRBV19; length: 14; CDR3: CASSLGKTDTEAFF; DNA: TGTGCCAGTAGTTTGGGGAAGACAGACACTGAAGCTTTCTTT
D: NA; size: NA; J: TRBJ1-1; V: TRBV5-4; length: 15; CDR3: CASSLDPLADTEAFF; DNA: TGTGCCAGCAGCTTGGACCCCCTAGCGGACACTGAAGCTTTCTTT
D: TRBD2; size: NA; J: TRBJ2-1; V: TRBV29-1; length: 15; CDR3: CSVIGTSGHYNEQFF; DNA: TGCAGCGTAATCGGGACTAGCGGGCACTACAATGAGCAGTTCTTC
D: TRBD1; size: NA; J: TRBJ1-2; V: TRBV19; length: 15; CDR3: CASSLGQGATLGYTF; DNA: TGTGCCAGTAGTCTGGGACAGGGAGCCACTCTTGGCTACACCTTC
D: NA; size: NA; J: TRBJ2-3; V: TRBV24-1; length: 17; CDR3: CATSDPYPGTSTDTQYF; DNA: TGTGCCACCAGTGATCCGTACCCGGGGACTAGCACAGATACGCAGTATTTT
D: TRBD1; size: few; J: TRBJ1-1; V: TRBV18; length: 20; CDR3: CASSPSSGTGGTDMNTEAFF; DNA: TGTGCCAGCTCCCCTTCCTCCGGGACAGGGGGAACCGACATGAACACTGAAGCTTTCTTT
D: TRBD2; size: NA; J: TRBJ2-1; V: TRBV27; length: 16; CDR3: CASRKAGGPAYNEQFF; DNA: TGTGCCAGCAGAAAAGCGGGAGGGCCTGCCTACAATGAGCAGTTCTTC
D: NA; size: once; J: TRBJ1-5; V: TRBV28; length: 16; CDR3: CASSLDIALTNQPQHF; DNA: TGTGCCAGCAGCCTCGACATCGCCTTAACGAATCAGCCCCAGCATTTT
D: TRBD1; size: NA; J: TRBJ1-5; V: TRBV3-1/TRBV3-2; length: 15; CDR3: CASSQEEQGGQPQHF; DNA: TGTGCCAGCAGCCAAGAAGAGCAGGGGGGTCAGCCCCAGCATTTT
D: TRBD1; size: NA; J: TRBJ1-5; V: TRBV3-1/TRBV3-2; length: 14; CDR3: CASSLTGGNQPQHF; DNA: TGTGCCAGCAGCCTCACAGGGGGTAATCAGCCCCAGCATTTT
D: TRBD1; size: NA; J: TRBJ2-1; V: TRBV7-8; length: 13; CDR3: CASSLDRANEQFF; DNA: TGTGCCAGCAGCTTGGACAGGGCGAATGAGCAGTTCTTC
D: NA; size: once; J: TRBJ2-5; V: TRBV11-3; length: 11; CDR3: CASGGLETQYF; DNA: TGTGCCAGCGGGGGCTTAGAGACCCAGTACTTC
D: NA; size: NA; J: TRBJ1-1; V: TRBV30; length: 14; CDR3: CAWNGPGVNTEAFF; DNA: TGTGCCTGGAATGGGCCCGGGGTGAACACTGAAGCTTTCTTT
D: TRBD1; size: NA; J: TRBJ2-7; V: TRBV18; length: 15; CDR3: CASSPRGTGDYEQYF; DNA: TGTGCCAGCTCACCCAGAGGGACAGGGGACTACGAGCAGTACTTC
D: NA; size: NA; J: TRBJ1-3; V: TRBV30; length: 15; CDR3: CAWNRDSDSGNTIYF; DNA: TGTGCCTGGAACCGAGACAGCGACTCTGGAAACACCATATATTTT
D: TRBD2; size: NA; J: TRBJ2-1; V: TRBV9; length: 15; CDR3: CASSVGTSGYNEQFF; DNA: TGTGCCAGCAGCGTAGGGACTAGCGGCTACAATGAGCAGTTCTTC
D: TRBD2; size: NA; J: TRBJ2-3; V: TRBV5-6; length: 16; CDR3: CASSIYGLAGADTQYF; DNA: TGTGCCAGCAGCATTTACGGACTAGCGGGAGCAGATACGCAGTATTTT
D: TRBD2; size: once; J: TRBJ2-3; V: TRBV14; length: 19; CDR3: CASSHRVASGGDPPGTQYF; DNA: TGTGCCAGCAGCCACCGGGTAGCTAGCGGGGGGGACCCTCCCGGGACGCAGTATTTT
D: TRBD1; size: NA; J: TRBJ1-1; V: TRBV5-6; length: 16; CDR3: CASSLSPGTVDTEAFF; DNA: TGTGCCAGCAGCTTGTCCCCCGGGACAGTGGACACTGAAGCTTTCTTT
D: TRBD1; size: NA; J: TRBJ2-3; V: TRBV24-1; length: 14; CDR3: CATSDTRQGNTQYF; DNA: TGTGCCACCAGTGATACAAGACAGGGCAATACGCAGTATTTT
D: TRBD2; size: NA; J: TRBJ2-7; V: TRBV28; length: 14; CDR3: CASSPTSGRYEQYF; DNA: TGTGCCAGCAGTCCGACTAGCGGGAGGTACGAGCAGTACTTC
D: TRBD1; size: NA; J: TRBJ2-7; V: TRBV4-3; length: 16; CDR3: CASSQDLGDSSYEQYF; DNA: TGCGCCAGCAGCCAAGATTTAGGGGACAGCTCCTACGAGCAGTACTTC
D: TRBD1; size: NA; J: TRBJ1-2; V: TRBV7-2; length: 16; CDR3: CASSSQIRDREYGYTF; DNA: TGTGCCAGCAGCTCCCAGATCCGGGACAGGGAATATGGCTACACCTTC
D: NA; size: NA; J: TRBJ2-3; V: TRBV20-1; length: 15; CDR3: CSASPSGVGTDTQYF; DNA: TGCAGTGCTAGTCCCTCGGGAGTAGGCACAGATACGCAGTATTTT